One and the same sample provided the 9 T cell receptor beta chains below, sequenced in a study of T cell responses to AZD1222 COVID-19 vaccine. Profiled with immunoSEQ multiplex PCR; TCRdb holds only in-frame clones, not every one. The sample holds roughly 130,000 clones, under 95% seen once. This specimen consisted of peripheral blood, obtained 28 days after the second dose of the MenACWY control vaccine. Receptors originate from an adult who received the MenACWY meningococcal vaccine as a control.

This chain connects TRBV3-1 (or the pseudogene TRBV3-2) to TRBJ2-1, with TRBD2 identical over 14 bases. The V gene's germline CDR1 is LGHDT and CDR2 YNNKEL (reference sequence). Unmatched junction bases numbered 7, after V lost 2 bases and J lost 13 bases. The CDR3 is 15 amino acids. CDR3 DNA sequence: TGTGCCAGCAGCCAACCCTCGGGACTAGCGGGAGTCCAGTTCTTC. This translates into CASSQPSGLAGVQFF.

The chain has TRBV28 and TRBJ2-5, with D tentatively TRBD1 (5 bases). Germline V CDR1 and CDR2: MDHEN, SYDVKM. Trimming removed 1 base at V and 2 bases at J, with 11 bases between. The CDR3 contains 15 residues. In nucleotides, the CDR3 is TGTGCCAGCAGTTTATCGGCAGGGCGGCAAGAGACCCAGTACTTC. Its translation: CASSLSAGRQETQYF.

The chain's CDR3 is CASSPGQGARTEAFF. CDR3 nucleotides: TGTGCCAGCTCACCGGGACAGGGGGCGAGGACTGAAGCTTTCTTT. V gene TRBV18 combines with J gene TRBJ1-1; 12 nucleotides align to TRBD1. CDR3 length equals 15 residues. The V gene end was trimmed by 3 bases and the J gene end by 5 bases; junction bases not matched to a gene: 4. Germline lookup yields CDR1 KGHSH and CDR2 LQKENI.

This clone was observed once. The chain carries TRBV28 and TRBJ2-1; tentative D call: TRBD1 (5 bases). Deletions cut 6 bases from V and 9 bases from J, with 15 bases between. Germline CDR1 MDHEN, CDR2 SYDVKM. This CDR3 spans 13 amino acids. CDR3 DNA sequence: TGTGCCAGCAGCCCCACGCCAGGGTCTGAGCAGTTCTTC. Residues: CASSPTPGSEQFF.

The chain employs TRBV28 and TRBJ2-7; possibly TRBD1 or TRBD2 for D (5 bases each). Germline assignment: CDR1 MDHEN and CDR2 SYDVKM. Trimming removed 5 bases at V and 7 bases at J, with 18 bases between. This CDR3 spans 14 amino acids. DNA for the CDR3: TGTGCCAGCAGTCGGGACGGAGGCCCGGGGGAGCAGTACTTC. Amino acids: CASSRDGGPGEQYF.

This chain's CDR3 is CASRPGQYSNQPQHF. The DNA of the CDR3 is TGTGCCAGCCGACCGGGACAGTATAGCAATCAGCCCCAGCATTTT. The chain has TRBV2 and TRBJ1-5; 7 bases are a match to TRBD1. J lost 0 bases, V lost 8 bases, and 7 bases had no gene match. The germline gives CDR1 SNHLY, CDR2 FYNNEI. The CDR3 contains 15 residues.

This rearrangement joins TRBV19 to TRBJ2-4; no firm D call. In germline, CDR1 is LNHDA, CDR2 SQIVND (reference sequence). V shed 2 bases and J shed 8 bases, with 19 bases lying between them. This CDR3 comprises 16 residues. The CDR3 sequence is CASSINSPRPKDIQYF. The CDR3 nucleotides read TGTGCCAGTAGTATAAACAGCCCTCGGCCCAAGGACATTCAGTACTTC.

The genes are TRBV7-9 and TRBJ1-5; a possible D gene is TRBD1 (5 bases). Germline CDR1 is SEHNR and CDR2 is FQNEAQ (reference sequence). With 3 bases removed from V and 6 bases from J, the gap between germline ends came to 12 bases. The CDR3 sequence is 14 residues long. The CDR3 nucleotides read TGTGCCAGCAGCTTGGGTTCAGGGACTCAGCCCCAGCATTTT. Translated, it gives CASSLGSGTQPQHF.

This rearrangement joins TRBV11-2 to TRBJ1-3; a possible D gene is TRBD1 (6 bases). Deletions cut 2 bases from V and 0 bases from J, with 11 bases between. The length of the CDR3 is 16 residues. Germline V gene lookup returns CDR1 SGHAT and CDR2 FQNNGV. In DNA form, the CDR3 reads TGTGCCAGCAGCTTACCGAACAGGGTCTCTGGAAACACCATATATTTT. This translates into CASSLPNRVSGNTIYF.